This TCR beta chain was identified in a study of cytomegalovirus exposure and HLA in healthy donors (dated by TCRdb to 2016 to 2017). Background for the entire study: According to a later analysis, one platform produced both the roughly 120 validation repertoires and the 700 or so repertoires of the first cohort. To predict cytomegalovirus infection status, the study brought together high-throughput TCR immunosequencing, statistical association of individual TCRs with disease status, and machine learning. The study was designed to test whether signatures of past pathogen exposure could be identified by cataloging public T cell receptors. A separate validation cohort of over a hundred different subjects was used in addition to the approximately 700-subject first cohort.

Separate from the roughly 650-subject first cohort, the validation cohort of 95 to 150 subjects was the group to which the donors belonged. As concerns this clone: What this receptor recognizes is not known. The input lacks base qualities; no much larger clone sits a single base away.

The protocol used for the library was the immunoSEQ multiplex PCR assay. The paper's data handling went like this. A statistical classification framework was built to diagnose cytomegalovirus status from the catalog of TCR beta chain sequences. Held by TCRdb, this immuneACCESS table contains in-frame sequences only and omits some clones. Under half of the omission traces to an unresolved V gene where checked; the cause of the rest is unknown. V and J calls plus clone size are reproduced from that table; the DNA served to infer D and trimming. Recorded for this sample are about 220,000 clones; over 80% of them occurred a single time. More than 0.85% of the sample is held by the ten biggest clonotypes. The investigation overall reported the following: In vitro tests confirmed that a few of the cytomegalovirus-associated TCR beta chains recognize cytomegalovirus antigens. It was suggested by the authors that the approach could potentially be generalized to other disease states and immunological phenotypes. In the study, 150 to 200 TCR beta chains were listed as associated with cytomegalovirus. In a later analysis, TCRs clustered in the first cohort were found to also tend to co-occur in the roughly 130 validation repertoires, with roughly 93% of cluster scores above 0. Across donors, most TCR sequences were observed very rarely, whereas some public TCRs were present in many individuals. The validation cohort had no HLA typing available for a later analysis, so co-occurrence within that cohort was assessed over all 130 or so repertoires. In both the original and validation cohorts, the classifier was reported to diagnose cytomegalovirus status with high specificity and sensitivity.

The germline V gene sets CDR1 to SNHLY and CDR2 to FYNNEI. At the junction V is shortened by 5 bases and J by 3 bases, with 7 bases in between. Spanning cysteine to phenylalanine, the CDR3 consists of 12 amino acids. Only CDR3 DNA remains: 36 bases, in frame from the first base. Here the chain combines TRBV2 and TRBJ1-1; a confident D gene designation cannot be given. The sequenced material came from PBMCs. The clonotype originates from a woman in her late teens or twenties in good health and CMV-seronegative. The bases read TGTGCCAGCAGTCGGGATTACACTGAAGCTTTCTTT. It codes for CASSRDYTEAFF.